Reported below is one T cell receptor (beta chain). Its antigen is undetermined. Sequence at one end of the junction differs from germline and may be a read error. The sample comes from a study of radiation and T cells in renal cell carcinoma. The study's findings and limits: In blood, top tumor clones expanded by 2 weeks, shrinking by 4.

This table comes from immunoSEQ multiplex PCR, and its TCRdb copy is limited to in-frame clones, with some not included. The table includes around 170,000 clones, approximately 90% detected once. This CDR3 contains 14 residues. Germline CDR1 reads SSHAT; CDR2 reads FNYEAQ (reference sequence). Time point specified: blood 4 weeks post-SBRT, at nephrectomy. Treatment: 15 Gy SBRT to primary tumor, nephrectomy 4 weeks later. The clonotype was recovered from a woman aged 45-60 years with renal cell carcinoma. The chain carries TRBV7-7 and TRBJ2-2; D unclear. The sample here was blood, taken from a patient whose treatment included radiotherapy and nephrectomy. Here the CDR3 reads CASSPHLELVELFF. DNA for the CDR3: TGTGCTAGCAGCCCTCATTTAGAACTCGTAGAGCTGTTTTTT.